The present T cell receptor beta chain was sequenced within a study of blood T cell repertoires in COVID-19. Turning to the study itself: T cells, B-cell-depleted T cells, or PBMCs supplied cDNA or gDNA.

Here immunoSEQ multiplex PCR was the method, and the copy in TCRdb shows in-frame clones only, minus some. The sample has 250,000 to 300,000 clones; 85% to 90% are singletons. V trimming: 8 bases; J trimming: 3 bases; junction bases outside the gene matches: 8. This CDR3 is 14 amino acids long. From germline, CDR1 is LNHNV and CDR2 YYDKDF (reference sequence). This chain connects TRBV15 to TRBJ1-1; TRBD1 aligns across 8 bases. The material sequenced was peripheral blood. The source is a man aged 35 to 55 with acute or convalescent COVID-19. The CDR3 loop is CATHMDRVDTEAFF. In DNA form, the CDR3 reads TGTGCCACCCATATGGACAGGGTGGACACTGAAGCTTTCTTT.